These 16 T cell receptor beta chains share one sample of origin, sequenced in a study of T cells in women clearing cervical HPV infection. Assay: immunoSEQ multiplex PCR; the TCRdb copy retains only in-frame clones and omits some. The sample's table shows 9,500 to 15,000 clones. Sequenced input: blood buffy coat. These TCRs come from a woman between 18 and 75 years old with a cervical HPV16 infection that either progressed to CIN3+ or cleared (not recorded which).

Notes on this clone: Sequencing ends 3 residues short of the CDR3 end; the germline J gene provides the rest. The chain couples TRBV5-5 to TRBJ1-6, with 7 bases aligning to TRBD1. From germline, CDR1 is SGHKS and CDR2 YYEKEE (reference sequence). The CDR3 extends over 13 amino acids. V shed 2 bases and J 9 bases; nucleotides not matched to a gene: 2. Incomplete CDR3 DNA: TGTGCCAGCAGCTTAGGGGGCCCTTCACCC. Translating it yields CASSLGGPSP. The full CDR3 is CASSLGGPSPLHF.

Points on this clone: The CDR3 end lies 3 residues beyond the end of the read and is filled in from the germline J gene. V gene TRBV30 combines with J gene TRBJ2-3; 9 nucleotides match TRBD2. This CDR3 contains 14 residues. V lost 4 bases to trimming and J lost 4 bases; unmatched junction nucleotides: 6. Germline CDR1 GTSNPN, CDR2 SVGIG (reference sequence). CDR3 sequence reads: CAWIKTSGADTQYF. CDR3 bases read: TGTGCCTGGATAAAGACTAGCGGCGCAGATACG. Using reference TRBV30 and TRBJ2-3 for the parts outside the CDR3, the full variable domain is SQTIHQWPATLVQPVGSPLSLECTVEGTSNPNLYWYRQAAGRGLQLLFYSVGIGQISSEVPQNLSASRPQDRQFILSSKKLLLSDSGFYLCAWIKTSGADTQYFGPGTRLTVL.

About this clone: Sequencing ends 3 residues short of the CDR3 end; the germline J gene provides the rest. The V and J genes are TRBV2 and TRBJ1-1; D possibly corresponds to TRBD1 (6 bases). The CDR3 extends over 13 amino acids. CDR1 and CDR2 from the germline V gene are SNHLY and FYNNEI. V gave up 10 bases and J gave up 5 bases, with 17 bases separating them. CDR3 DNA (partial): TGTGCCATCGGGGGGCAGGGCGGTACTGAA. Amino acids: CAIGGQGGTE. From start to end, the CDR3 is CAIGGQGGTEAFF. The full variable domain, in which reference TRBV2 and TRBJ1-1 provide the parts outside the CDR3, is EPEVTQTPSHQVTQMGQEVILRCVPISNHLYFYWYRQILGQKVEFLVSFYNNEISEKSEIFDDQFSVERPDGSNFTLKIRSTKLEDSAMYFCAIGGQGGTEAFFGQGTRLTVV.

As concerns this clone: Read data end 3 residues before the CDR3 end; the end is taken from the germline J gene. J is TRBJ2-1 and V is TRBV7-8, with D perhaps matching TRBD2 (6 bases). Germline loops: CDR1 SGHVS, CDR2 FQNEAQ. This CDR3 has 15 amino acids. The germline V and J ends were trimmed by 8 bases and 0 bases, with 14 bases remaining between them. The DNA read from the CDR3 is TGTGCCAGCCTACCCGGACTAAGCTCCTACAATGAG. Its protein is CASLPGLSSYNE. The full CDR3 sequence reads CASLPGLSSYNEQFF.

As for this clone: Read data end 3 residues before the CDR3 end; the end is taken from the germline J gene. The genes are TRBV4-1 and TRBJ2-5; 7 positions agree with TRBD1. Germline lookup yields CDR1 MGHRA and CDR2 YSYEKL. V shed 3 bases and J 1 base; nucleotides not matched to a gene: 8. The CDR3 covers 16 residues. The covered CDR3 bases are TGCGCCAGCAGCCAGGACCCCGGACAGGTCCAAGAGACC. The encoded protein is CASSQDPGQVQET. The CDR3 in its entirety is CASSQDPGQVQETQYF.

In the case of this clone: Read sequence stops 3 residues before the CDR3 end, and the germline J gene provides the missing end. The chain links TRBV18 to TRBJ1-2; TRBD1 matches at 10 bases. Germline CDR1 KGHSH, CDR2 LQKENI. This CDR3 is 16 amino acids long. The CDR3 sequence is CASRRGQGGPTDTYTF. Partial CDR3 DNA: TGTGCCAGCCGTAGAGGACAGGGGGGTCCCACAGATACC.

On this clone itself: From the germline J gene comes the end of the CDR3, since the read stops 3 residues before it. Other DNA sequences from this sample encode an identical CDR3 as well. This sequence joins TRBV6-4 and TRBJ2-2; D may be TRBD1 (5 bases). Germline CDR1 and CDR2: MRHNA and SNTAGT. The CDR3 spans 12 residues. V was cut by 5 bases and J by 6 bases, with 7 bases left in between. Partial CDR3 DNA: TGTGCCAGCAGTCCAGGGTCCGGGGAG. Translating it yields CASSPGSGE. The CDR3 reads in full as CASSPGSGELFF.

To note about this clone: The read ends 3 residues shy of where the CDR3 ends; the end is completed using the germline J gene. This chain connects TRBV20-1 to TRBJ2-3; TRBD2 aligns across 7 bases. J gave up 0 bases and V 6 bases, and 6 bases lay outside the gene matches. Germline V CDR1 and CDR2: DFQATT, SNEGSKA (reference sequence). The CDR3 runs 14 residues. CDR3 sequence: CSARRRESTDTQYF. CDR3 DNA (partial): TGCAGTGCCAGACGGCGGGAGAGCACAGATACG.

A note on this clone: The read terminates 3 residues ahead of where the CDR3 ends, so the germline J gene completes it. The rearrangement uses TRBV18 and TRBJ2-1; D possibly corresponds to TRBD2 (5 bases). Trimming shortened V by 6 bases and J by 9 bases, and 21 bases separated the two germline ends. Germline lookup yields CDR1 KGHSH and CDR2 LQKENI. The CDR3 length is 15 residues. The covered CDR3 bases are TGTGCCAGCTCCACGAGCGGCGGAGGTCGGAGTGAG. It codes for CASSTSGGGRSE. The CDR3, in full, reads CASSTSGGGRSEQFF.

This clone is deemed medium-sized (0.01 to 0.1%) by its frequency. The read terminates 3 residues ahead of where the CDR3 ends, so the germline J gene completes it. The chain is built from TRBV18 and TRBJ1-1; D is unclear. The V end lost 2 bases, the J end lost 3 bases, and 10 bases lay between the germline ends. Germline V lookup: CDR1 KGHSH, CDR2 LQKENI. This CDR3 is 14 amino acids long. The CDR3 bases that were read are TGTGCCAGCTCACCAGGAGATCGGGACACTGAA. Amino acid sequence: CASSPGDRDTE. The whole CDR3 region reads CASSPGDRDTEAFF.

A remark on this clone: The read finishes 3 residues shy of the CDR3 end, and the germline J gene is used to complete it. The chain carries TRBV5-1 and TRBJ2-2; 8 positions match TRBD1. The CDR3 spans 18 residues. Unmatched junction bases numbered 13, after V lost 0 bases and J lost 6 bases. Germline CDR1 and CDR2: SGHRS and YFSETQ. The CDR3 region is CASSLEPPGQGSAGELFF. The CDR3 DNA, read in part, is TGCGCCAGCAGCTTGGAGCCTCCCGGACAGGGTAGCGCCGGGGAG.

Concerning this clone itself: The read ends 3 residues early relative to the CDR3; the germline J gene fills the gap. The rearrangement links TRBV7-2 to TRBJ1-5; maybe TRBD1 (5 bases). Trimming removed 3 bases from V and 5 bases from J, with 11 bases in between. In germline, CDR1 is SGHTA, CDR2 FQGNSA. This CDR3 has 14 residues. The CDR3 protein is CASSLGQRDQPQHF. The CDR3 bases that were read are TGTGCCAGCAGCTTGGGGCAGAGAGATCAGCCC.

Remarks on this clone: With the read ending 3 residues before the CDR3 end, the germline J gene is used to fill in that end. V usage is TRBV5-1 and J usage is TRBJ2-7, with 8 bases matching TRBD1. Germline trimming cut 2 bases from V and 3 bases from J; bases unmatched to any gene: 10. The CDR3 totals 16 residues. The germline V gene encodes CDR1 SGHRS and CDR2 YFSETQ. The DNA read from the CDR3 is TGCGCCAGCAGCTTAGGACAGGGAATTATTAACTACGAG. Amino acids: CASSLGQGIINYE. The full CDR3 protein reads CASSLGQGIINYEQYF.

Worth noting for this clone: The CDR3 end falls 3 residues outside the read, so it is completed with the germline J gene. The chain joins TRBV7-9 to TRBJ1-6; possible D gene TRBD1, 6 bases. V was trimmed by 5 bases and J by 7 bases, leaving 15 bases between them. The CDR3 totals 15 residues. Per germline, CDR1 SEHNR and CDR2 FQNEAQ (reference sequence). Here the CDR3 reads CASSPNTGTNSPLHF. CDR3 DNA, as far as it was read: TGTGCCAGCAGCCCCAACACAGGGACAAATTCACCC.

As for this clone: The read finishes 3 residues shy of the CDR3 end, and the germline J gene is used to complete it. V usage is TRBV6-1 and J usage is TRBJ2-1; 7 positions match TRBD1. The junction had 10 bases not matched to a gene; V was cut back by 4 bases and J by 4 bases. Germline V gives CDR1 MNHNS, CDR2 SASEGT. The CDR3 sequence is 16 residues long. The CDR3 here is CASSGNRGNWYNEQFF. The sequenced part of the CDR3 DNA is TGTGCCAGCAGTGGAAACAGGGGAAATTGGTACAATGAG.

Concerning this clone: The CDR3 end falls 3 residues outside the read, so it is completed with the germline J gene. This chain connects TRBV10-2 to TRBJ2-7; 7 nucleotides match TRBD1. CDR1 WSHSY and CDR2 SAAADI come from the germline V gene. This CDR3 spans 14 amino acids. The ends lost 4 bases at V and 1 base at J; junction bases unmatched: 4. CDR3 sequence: CASSVDRRSYEQYF. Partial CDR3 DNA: TGCGCCAGCAGTGTGGACAGGCGATCCTACGAG.